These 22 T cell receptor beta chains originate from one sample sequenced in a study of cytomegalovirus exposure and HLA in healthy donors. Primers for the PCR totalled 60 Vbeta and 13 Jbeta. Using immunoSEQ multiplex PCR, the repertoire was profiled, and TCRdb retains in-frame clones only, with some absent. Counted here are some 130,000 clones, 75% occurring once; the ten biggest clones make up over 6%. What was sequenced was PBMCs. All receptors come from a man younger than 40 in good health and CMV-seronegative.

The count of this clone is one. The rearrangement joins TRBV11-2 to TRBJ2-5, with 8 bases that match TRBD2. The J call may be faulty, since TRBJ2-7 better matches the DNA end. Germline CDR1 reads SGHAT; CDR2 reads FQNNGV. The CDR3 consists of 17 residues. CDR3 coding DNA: TGTGCCAGCAGCCCCCGAAGTGGAGGGACTAGTACCCACGAGCAGTACTTC. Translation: CASSPRSGGTSTHEQYF.

The CDR3 spells CASRVRPTASTDTQYF. The CDR3 coding sequence is TGTGCCAGCAGAGTAAGGCCAACAGCCTCCACAGATACGCAGTATTTT. The chain uses TRBV5-4 and TRBJ2-3; D gene ambiguous. The germline V gene has CDR1 SGHNT and CDR2 YYREEE (reference sequence). The CDR3 is 16 residues long. V dropped 5 bases and J dropped 2 bases, with 18 bases sitting between them.

CDR3 coding DNA: TGCAGCGTTGAAAGGGGCATACAAGGGGCTGAAGCTTTCTTT. It yields the protein CSVERGIQGAEAFF. The chain uses TRBV29-1 and TRBJ1-1, with D maybe TRBD1 (5 bases). From germline, CDR1 is SQVTM and CDR2 ANQGSEA. Trimming cost V 2 bases and J 6 bases, with 16 bases left between them. CDR3 length: 14 amino acids.

CDR3: CAWSSPGQGIYEQYF. DNA of the CDR3: TGTGCCTGGAGTAGCCCGGGACAGGGAATATACGAGCAGTACTTC. V usage is TRBV30 and J usage is TRBJ2-7; TRBD1 matches 9 bases. Looked up from germline, CDR1 is GTSNPN and CDR2 is SVGIG (reference sequence). Trimming at V came to 2 bases and at J to 4 bases, leaving 9 bases not matched to a gene. The CDR3 length is 15 residues.

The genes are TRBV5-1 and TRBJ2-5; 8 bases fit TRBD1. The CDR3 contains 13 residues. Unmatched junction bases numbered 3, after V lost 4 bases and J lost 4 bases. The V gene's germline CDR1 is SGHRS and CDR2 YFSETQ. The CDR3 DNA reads TGCGCCAGCAGCCAGGGGGCCGGAGAGACCCAGTACTTC. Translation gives CASSQGAGETQYF.

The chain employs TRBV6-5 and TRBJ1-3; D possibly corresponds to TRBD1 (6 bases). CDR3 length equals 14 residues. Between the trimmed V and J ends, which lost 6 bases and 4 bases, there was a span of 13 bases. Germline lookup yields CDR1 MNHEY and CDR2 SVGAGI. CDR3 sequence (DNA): TGTGCCAGCAGGCTTGCAGGGGACGGAAACACCATATATTTT. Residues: CASRLAGDGNTIYF.

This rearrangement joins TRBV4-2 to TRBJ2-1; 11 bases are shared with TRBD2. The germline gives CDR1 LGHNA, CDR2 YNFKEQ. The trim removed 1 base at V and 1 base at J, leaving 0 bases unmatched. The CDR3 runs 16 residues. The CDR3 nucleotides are TGTGCCAGCAGCCAAGGGACTAGCGGGTCCTACAATGAGCAGTTCTTC. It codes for CASSQGTSGSYNEQFF.

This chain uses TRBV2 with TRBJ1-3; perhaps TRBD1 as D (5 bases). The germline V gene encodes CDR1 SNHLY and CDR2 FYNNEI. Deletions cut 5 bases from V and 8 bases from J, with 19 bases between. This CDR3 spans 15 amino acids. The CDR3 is CASSPERGAGDTIYF. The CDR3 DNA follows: TGTGCCAGCAGTCCCGAACGAGGGGCGGGAGACACCATATATTTT.

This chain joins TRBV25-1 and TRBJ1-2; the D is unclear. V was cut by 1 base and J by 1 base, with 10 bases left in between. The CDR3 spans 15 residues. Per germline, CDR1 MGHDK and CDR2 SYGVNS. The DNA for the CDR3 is TGTGCCAGCAGTGAATCTGGGCAAAGTAACTATGGCTACACCTTC. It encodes CASSESGQSNYGYTF.

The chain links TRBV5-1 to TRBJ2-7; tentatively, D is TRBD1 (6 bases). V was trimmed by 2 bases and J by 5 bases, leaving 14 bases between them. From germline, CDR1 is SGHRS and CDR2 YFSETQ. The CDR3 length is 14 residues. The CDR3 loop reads CASSFTGMGDEQYF. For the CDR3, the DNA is TGCGCCAGCAGCTTCACAGGGATGGGTGACGAGCAGTACTTC.

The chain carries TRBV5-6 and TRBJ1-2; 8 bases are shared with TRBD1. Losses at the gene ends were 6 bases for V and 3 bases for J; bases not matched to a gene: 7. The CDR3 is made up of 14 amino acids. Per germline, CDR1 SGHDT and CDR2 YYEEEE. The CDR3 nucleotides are TGTGCCAGCACCTGGAACAGGGGGGACTATGGCTACACCTTC. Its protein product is CASTWNRGDYGYTF.

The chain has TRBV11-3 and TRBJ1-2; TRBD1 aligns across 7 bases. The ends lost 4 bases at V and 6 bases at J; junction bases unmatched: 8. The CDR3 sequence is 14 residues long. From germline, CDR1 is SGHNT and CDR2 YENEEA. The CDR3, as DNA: TGTGCCAGCAGCTCAACAGGGGCCGGGGATGGCTACACCTTC. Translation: CASSSTGAGDGYTF.

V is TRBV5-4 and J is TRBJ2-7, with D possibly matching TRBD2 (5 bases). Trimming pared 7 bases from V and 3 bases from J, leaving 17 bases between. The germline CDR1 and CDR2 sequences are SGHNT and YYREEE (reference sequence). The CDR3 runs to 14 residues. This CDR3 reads CASRVFGKGYEQYF. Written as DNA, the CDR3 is TGTGCCAGCCGCGTGTTCGGGAAAGGCTACGAGCAGTACTTC.

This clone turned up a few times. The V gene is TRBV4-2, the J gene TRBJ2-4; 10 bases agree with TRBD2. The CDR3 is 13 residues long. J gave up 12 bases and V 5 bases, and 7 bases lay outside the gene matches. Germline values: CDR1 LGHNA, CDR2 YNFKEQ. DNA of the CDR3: TGTGCCAGCAGCGGGACTAGCGAACACAGTCAGTACTTC. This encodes CASSGTSEHSQYF.

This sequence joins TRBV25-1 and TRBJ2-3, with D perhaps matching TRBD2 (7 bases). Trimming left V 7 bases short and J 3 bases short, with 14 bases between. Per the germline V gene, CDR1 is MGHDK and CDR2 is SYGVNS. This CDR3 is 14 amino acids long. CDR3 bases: TGTGCCAGCAATGAGGGAGGGGGGACAGATACGCAGTATTTT. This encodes CASNEGGGTDTQYF.

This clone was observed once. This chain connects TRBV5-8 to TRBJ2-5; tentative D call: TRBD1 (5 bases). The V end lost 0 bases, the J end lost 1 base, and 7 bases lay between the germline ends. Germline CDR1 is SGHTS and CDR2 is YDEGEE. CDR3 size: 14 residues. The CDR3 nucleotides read TGTGCCAGCAGCTTGGGACAGCTCCAAGAGACCCAGTACTTC. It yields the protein CASSLGQLQETQYF. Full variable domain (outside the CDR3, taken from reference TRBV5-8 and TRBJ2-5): EAGVTQSPTHLIKTRGQQATLRCSPISGHTSVYWYQQALGLGLQFLLWYDEGEERNRGNFPPRFSGRQFPNYSSELNVNALELEDSALYLCASSLGQLQETQYFGPGTRLLVL.

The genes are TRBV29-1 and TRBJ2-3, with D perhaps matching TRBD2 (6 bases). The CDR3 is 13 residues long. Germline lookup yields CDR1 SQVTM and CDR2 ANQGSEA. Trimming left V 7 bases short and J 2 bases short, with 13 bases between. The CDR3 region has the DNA TGCAGCGCCTCGGGGGTTAACACAGATACGCAGTATTTT. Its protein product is CSASGVNTDTQYF.

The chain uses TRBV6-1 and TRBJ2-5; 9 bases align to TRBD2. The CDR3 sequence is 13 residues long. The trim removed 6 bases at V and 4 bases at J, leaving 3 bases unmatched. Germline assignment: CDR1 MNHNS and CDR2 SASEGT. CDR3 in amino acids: CASSLSGRETQYF. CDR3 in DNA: TGTGCCAGCAGCCTTAGCGGGAGAGAGACCCAGTACTTC.

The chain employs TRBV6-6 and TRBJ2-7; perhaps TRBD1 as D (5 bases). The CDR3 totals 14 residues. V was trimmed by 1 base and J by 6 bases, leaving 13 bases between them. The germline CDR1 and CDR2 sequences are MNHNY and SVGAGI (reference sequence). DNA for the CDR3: TGTGCCAGCAGTTACTTGGGCAGGGCAGGCGAGCAGTACTTC. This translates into CASSYLGRAGEQYF.

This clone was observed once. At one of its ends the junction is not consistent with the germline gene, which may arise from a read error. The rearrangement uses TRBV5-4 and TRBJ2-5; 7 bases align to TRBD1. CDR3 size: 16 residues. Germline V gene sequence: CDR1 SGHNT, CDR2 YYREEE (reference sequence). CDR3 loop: CASSPSLLGQQEAQYF. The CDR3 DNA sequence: TGTGCCAGCAGCCCCTCATTGTTGGGACAGCAAGAGGCCCAGTACTTC.

CDR3 coding DNA: TGTGCCAGCAGCTTAGGTGGGACAGCGGCCAGCGAGCAGTACTTC. Translating gives CASSLGGTAASEQYF. The chain has TRBV7-2 and TRBJ2-7; TRBD1 aligns across 7 bases. There are 15 residues in the CDR3. J lost 6 bases, V lost 1 base, and 9 bases had no gene match. Germline V gives CDR1 SGHTA, CDR2 FQGNSA.

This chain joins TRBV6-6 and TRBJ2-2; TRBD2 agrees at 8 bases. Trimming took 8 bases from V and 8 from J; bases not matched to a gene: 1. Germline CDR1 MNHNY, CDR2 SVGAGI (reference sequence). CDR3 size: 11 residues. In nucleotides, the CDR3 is TGTGCCAGCCTAGCGGGTGGGGAGCTGTTTTTT. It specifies CASLAGGELFF.